One T cell receptor beta chain is described in this entry. What it binds is unknown. Combining a sample-barcoded 5' primer with a J-beta primer mix, a second PCR ran for 7 to 11 cycles. Each CDR3 protein is one row after TCRdb ran MiXCR on the 5' RACE reads. The sample lists over a million distinct CDR3 sequences, about 43% seen once, with under 8% in the top ten. These data are taken from a study of blood T cells in healthy people across ages. The study, taken as a whole, reports: In long-lived donors, naive CD4+ cell counts and diversity exceeded those of aged donors. Percentage of naive T cells showed a strong correlation with TCR beta diversity.

Sample donors were healthy Caucasian individuals that came from Russia, aged about 6 to 95. Each sample yielded at least 6 micrograms of PBMC total RNA. The germline gives CDR1 MNHEY, CDR2 SMNVEV (reference sequence). There are 15 residues in the CDR3. The ends lost 1 base at V and 1 base at J; junction bases unmatched: 4. The specimen sequenced was blood. The receptor comes from a woman younger than 30 in good health. The chain carries TRBV27 and TRBJ2-7, with TRBD2 identical over 7 bases. The CDR3: CASSLLSRGSYEQYF. DNA of the CDR3: TGTGCCAGCAGTTTATTGTCGCGGGGGTCCTACGAGCAGTACTTC.